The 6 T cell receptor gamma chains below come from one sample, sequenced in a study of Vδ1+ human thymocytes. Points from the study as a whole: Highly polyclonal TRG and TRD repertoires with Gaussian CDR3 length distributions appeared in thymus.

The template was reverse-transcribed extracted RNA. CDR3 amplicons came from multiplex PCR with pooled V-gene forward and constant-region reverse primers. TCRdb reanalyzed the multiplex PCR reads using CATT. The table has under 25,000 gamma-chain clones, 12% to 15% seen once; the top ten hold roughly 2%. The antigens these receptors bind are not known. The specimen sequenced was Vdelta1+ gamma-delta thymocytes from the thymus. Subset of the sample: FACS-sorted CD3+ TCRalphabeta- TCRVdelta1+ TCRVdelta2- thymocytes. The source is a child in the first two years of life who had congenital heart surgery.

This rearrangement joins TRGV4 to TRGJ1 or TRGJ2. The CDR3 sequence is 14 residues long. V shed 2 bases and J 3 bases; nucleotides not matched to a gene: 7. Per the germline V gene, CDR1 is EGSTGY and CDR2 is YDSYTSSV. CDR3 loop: CATWDVRGYYKKLF. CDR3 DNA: TGTGCCACCTGGGATGTAAGAGGTTATTATAAGAAACTCTTT.

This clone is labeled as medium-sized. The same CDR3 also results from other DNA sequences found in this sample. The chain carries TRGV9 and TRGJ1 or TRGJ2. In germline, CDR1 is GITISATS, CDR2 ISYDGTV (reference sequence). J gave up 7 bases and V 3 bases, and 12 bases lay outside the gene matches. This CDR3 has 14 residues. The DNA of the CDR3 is TGTGCCTTGTGGGAGCCCTCGCCCGAATATAAGAAACTCTTT. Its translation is CALWEPSPEYKKLF.

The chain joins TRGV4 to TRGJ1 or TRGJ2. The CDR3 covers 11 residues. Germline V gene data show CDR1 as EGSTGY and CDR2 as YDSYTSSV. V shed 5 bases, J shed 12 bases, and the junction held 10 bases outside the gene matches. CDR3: CATWVLARKLF. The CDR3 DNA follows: TGTGCCACCTGGGTACTGGCGAGGAAACTCTTT.

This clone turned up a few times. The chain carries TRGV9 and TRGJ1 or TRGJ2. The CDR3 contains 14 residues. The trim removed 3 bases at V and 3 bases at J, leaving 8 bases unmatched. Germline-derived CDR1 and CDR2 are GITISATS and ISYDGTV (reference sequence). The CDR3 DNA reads TGTGCCTTGTGGGAGACCCGGGGTTATTATAAGAAACTCTTT. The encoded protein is CALWETRGYYKKLF.

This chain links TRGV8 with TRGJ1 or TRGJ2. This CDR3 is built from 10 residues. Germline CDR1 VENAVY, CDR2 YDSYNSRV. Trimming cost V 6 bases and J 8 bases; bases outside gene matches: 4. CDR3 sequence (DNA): TGTGCCACCTGGCCCCATAAGAAACTCTTT. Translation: CATWPHKKLF.

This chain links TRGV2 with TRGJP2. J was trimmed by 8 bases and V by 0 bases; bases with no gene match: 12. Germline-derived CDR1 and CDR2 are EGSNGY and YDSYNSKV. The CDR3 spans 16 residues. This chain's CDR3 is CATWDGLRSRDWIKTF. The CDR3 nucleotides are TGTGCCACCTGGGACGGGCTCAGAAGTCGGGATTGGATCAAGACGTTT.